This T cell receptor beta chain emerged from a study of T cell responses to AZD1222 COVID-19 vaccine (dated by TCRdb to 2020 to 2023). For context, the study as a whole: TCR sequencing was performed for 233 trial participants, of whom approximately 200 were given two doses of AZD1222 and approximately 26 were given two doses of MenACWY control vaccine. Trial participants were enrolled by age into subgroups of 18-55, 56-69 and 70-plus years, and around 150, 28 and 57 TCR-sequenced participants, respectively, were included in these subgroups.

In the paper's terms, the time point label means: about 28 days (+/-7) after the second vaccine dose. Sample treatment or condition, as interpreted from the label and publication: meningococcal conjugate vaccine given as trial control. The vaccinee samples were drawn from two UK trials, COV001 and COV002, one of which was a single-blind randomized controlled phase 2/3 trial testing AZD1222 (ChAdOx1 nCoV-19) in healthy adults. For TCRbeta chain sequencing, PBMC samples from trial participants were taken at day 0 and at day 28 after the second dose. The CDR3 regions of human TCRbeta chains were analyzed by immunosequencing. The original pipeline was this. TCRs in the repertoires were compared against a reference library of SARS-CoV-2-specific TCRs that had been generated with the MIRA antigen-specificity platform. Breadth was defined as the fraction of unique TCRs that were SARS-CoV-2-associated. Depth was defined as the fraction of total T cells that were SARS-CoV-2-associated. Using the MIRA data, each spike-specific TCR was mapped to the spike region that the TCR reacts to and placed in a CD4 or CD8 class. Log10-transformed breadth and depth values were compared by one-way ANOVA with Sidak's multiple comparisons tests. TCRdb took this table from immuneACCESS and kept in-frame rearrangements with V and J called. Such tables lack part of the clones; where checked against another copy, unresolved V genes explain under half of the gap, and the rest is unexplained. V and J calls and clone size are those listed in that table; D and trimming were worked out from the DNA. This sample gives 200,000 to 250,000 clones in total; roughly 94% of them show up just once. The ten largest clones capture around 1.5% of the sample.

Relative to germline, V is 4 bases shorter and J is 0 bases shorter, with 7 bases between their ends. For CDR1 and CDR2, the germline V gene lists MNHEY and SVGAGI. The CDR3 runs 15 amino acids, cysteine and phenylalanine included. The entry retains the CDR3 DNA only, 45 bases that are in frame from base 1. A remark on this clone: Its target antigen remains unknown. Per-nucleotide qualities are absent, and no much larger clonotype sits a single base away.

General conclusions and limits of the study: The whole spike protein was spanned by vaccine-associated CD4 TCRs, and dominant responses were seen in regions 160-218 and 743-854. Only a handful of AZD1222 recipients were SARS-CoV-2 seropositive at baseline, limiting conclusions about previously exposed vaccinees. No day 14 peak-response samples were available, so repertoires were characterized only after the peak T cell response. Spike-specific TCR breadth and depth rose significantly after two AZD1222 doses compared with day 0 and with MenACWY recipients. In the small 56-69-year group, the increase in depth fell short of significance, most likely because of low power. Participants were mostly white British and included more females than males, and it was suggested by the authors that clonal diversity may have been underestimated. Nearly half of unique spike-specific TCRs reportedly recognized epitopes outside regions mutated in the B.1.351 and B.1.1.7 variants.

The chain was built from TRBV6-5 and TRBJ2-6; the D segment cannot be called with confidence. The specimen was peripheral blood, collected 28 days after the second dose of the MenACWY control vaccine. This TCR was recovered from an adult who received the MenACWY meningococcal vaccine as a control. The DNA sequence follows: TGTGCCAGCAGTTTACGACACTCTGGGGCCAACGTCCTGACTTTC. Translation gives CASSLRHSGANVLTF.